This TCR beta chain originates from a study of STAT3 mutations in large granular lymphocyte leukemia. Study-wide findings and caveats: Every T-cell large granular lymphocyte leukemia patient had at least one immunodominant TCR beta clonotype. Clonal expansion was inferred from other time points because no sample existed at each clone's first appearance.

This table comes from immunoSEQ multiplex PCR, and its TCRdb copy is limited to in-frame clones, with some not included. The sample contains about 10,000 clones, nearly 90% of which appear only once. J gave up 2 bases and V 5 bases, and 15 bases lay outside the gene matches. Germline assignment: CDR1 LNHDA and CDR2 SQIVND (reference sequence). The CDR3 extends over 18 amino acids. Worth noting for this clone: The antigen remains unidentified.

Sequenced: peripheral blood mononuclear cells. The source is a man in his 60s with T-cell large granular lymphocyte leukemia. Some clones in this sample may be carry-over from other donors' samples. This sequence joins TRBV19 and TRBJ1-5, with 7 bases fitting TRBD1. The CDR3 is CASSSTSTGRNGNQPQHF. CDR3 sequence (DNA): TGTGCCAGTAGTTCCACGTCGACAGGGAGGAACGGCAATCAGCCCCAGCATTTT.